The subject of this entry is one TCR beta chain. Its antigen is still unknown. The data belong to a study of OX40 agonist ivuxolimab in advanced cancers. General study points: The CD4+ and CD8+ T cells in the blood had expanded clonally by week 6 at 0.1 to 3.0 mg/kg. Among some nonresponders, normalized T-cell clonal expansion was also low.

Clones were sequenced by immunoSEQ multiplex PCR, and TCRdb holds only the in-frame ones, with some missing. The repertoire has under 100,000 clones, roughly nine tenths of them found once; the top ten carry around 2.7%. The CDR3 length is 15 residues. Trimming removed 4 bases at V and 7 bases at J, with 16 bases between. Germline values: CDR1 SGHAT, CDR2 FQNNGV. The sequence was collected from an adult with an advanced solid tumor such as melanoma, head and neck, liver or kidney cancer. This material consisted of CD4+ or CD8+ T cells sorted from blood, taken in a trial of the OX40 agonist ivuxolimab. This chain joins TRBV11-2 and TRBJ1-4; D might be TRBD1 (5 bases). CDR3 in amino acids: CASSSQVGGIEKLFF. In nucleotides, the CDR3 is TGTGCCAGCAGCTCTCAGGTCGGGGGGATTGAAAAACTGTTTTTT.